This T cell receptor beta chain emerged from a study of T cell changes during pregnancy in multiple sclerosis. TCRdb keeps only in-frame clones here, not all; method: immunoSEQ multiplex PCR. The table has some 41,000 clones, about 89% seen once. Only a few counts were recorded for this clone. CDR1 ENHRY and CDR2 SYGVKD come from the germline V gene. The CDR3 has 13 residues. Trimming shortened V by 6 bases and J by 0 bases, and 8 bases separated the two germline ends. The gene calls are TRBV10-3 and TRBJ1-1, with D possibly TRBD1 on 5 matching bases. The receptor's source is a female donor in good health, enrolled as a control in a pregnancy study. The material was CD4+ T cells from peripheral blood mononuclear cells, obtained in the third trimester of pregnancy. This chain's CDR3 is CAIRQDLNTEAFF. CDR3 nucleotide sequence: TGTGCCATCAGACAGGATTTGAACACTGAAGCTTTCTTT.